The 20 T cell receptor beta chains below were found in one sample sequenced in a study of cytomegalovirus exposure and HLA in healthy donors. The PCR contained 60 Vbeta and 13 Jbeta primers. Assay: immunoSEQ multiplex PCR; the TCRdb copy retains only in-frame clones and omits some. The sample contains fewer than 200,000 clones, about 75% of which appear only once. The sample consisted of PBMCs. All receptors derive from a male donor in good health and CMV-seronegative.

J is TRBJ1-1 and V is TRBV6-1; TRBD1 agrees at 9 bases. The CDR3 sequence is 17 residues long. Trimming at V came to 0 bases and at J to 1 base, leaving 6 bases not matched to a gene. The germline gives CDR1 MNHNS, CDR2 SASEGT. The CDR3 DNA is TGTGCCAGCAGTGAAGCCTACAGGGGGCAGGGGAACACTGAAGCTTTCTTT. Its translation is CASSEAYRGQGNTEAFF.

CDR3 loop: CASRRSGTGVNSPLHF. The CDR3 DNA sequence: TGTGCCAGCAGACGTAGTGGGACAGGGGTCAATTCACCCCTCCACTTT. The V call is TRBV5-8, the J call TRBJ1-6; 10 bases map to TRBD1. CDR1 is SGHTS and CDR2 is YDEGEE in the germline V gene. The CDR3 is made up of 16 amino acids. V gave up 5 bases and J gave up 7 bases; unmatched junction bases: 9.

Concerning this clone: In the same sample, other DNA sequences code for this CDR3. The CDR3 here is CASSLSQGMNTEAFF. Written as DNA, the CDR3 is TGTGCCAGCAGTTTATCGCAGGGAATGAACACTGAAGCTTTCTTT. The J gene is TRBJ1-1, the V gene TRBV27; D is perhaps TRBD1 (5 bases). Germline V gene data show CDR1 as MNHEY and CDR2 as SMNVEV (reference sequence). The CDR3 length is 15 residues. The ends were cut back, 0 bases at V and 0 bases at J, with 8 bases in the middle.

The V and J genes are TRBV7-3 and TRBJ2-2; 11 nucleotides match TRBD2. The CDR3 has 17 amino acids. Germline V gene lookup returns CDR1 SGHTA and CDR2 FQGTGA. The V gene end was trimmed by 4 bases and the J gene end by 4 bases; junction bases not matched to a gene: 8. The CDR3, as DNA: TGTGCCAGCAGCTCGGAACTAGCGGGGGTTCGCACCGGGGAGCTGTTTTTT. This sequence encodes CASSSELAGVRTGELFF.

The chain is built from TRBV5-4 and TRBJ2-5; D is possibly TRBD1 (6 bases). The germline V gene encodes CDR1 SGHNT and CDR2 YYREEE (reference sequence). Trimming stripped 4 bases from V and 2 bases from J, with 12 bases between. This CDR3 is 14 amino acids long. The CDR3 DNA reads as TGTGCCAGCAGCGGACCGGGACAACAAGAGACCCAGTACTTC. Translated, it gives CASSGPGQQETQYF.

This clone was counted between two and nine times. The J gene is TRBJ1-5, the V gene TRBV27; 8 bases map to TRBD1. Germline V gene data show CDR1 as MNHEY and CDR2 as SMNVEV (reference sequence). The V segment lost 4 bases and the J segment 6 bases; nucleotides outside the gene matches: 8. This CDR3 region has 15 residues. This CDR3 reads CASSYRGTGPQPQHF. DNA of the CDR3: TGTGCCAGCAGTTACCGCGGGACAGGTCCTCAGCCCCAGCATTTT.

CDR3 DNA: TGTGCCAGCAGCGGGAGTCAGGGGACAACCTACAATGAGCAGTTCTTC. This sequence encodes CASSGSQGTTYNEQFF. V gene TRBV9 combines with J gene TRBJ2-1; D is possibly TRBD1 (6 bases). The CDR3 is made up of 16 amino acids. CDR1 and CDR2 from the germline V gene are SGDLS and YYNGEE. The V gene lost 3 bases and the J gene lost 2 bases, with 15 bases spanning the gap.

The gene calls are TRBV18 and TRBJ2-5; the D is unclear. V gave up 1 base and J gave up 2 bases, with 5 bases separating them. In germline, CDR1 is KGHSH, CDR2 LQKENI. This CDR3 comprises 13 residues. The CDR3 region is CASSPLRQETQYF. The CDR3, as DNA: TGTGCCAGCTCACCACTTCGGCAAGAGACCCAGTACTTC.

The genes are TRBV5-8 and TRBJ2-7, with D possibly matching TRBD1 (7 bases). Germline CDR1 is SGHTS and CDR2 is YDEGEE. The CDR3 spans 16 residues. V lost 0 bases and J 2 bases, leaving 15 bases between the germline ends. For the CDR3, the DNA is TGTGCCAGCAGCTTGGTCGACAGGGACTTAACCTACGAGCAGTACTTC. It encodes CASSLVDRDLTYEQYF.

This sequence joins TRBV2 and TRBJ2-7; 9 bases fit TRBD1. Germline lookup yields CDR1 SNHLY and CDR2 FYNNEI. The CDR3 sequence is 14 residues long. The V segment lost 5 bases and the J segment 5 bases; nucleotides outside the gene matches: 7. The CDR3 coding sequence is TGTGCCAGCAGTTCCGGGACAGGGAGTCACGAGCAGTACTTC. Protein sequence: CASSSGTGSHEQYF.

The chain recombines TRBV19 with TRBJ1-1, with TRBD1 identical over 8 bases. CDR1 is LNHDA and CDR2 is SQIVND in the germline V gene (reference sequence). The CDR3 runs 17 residues. Trimming took 8 bases from V and 0 from J; bases not matched to a gene: 14. CDR3 residues: CASSRQGIFLVNTEAFF. As DNA, the CDR3 is TGTGCCAGTTCTCGACAGGGGATTTTTCTAGTGAACACTGAAGCTTTCTTT.

The rearrangement links TRBV25-1 to TRBJ1-5, with 8 bases lining up with TRBD1. The CDR3 runs 15 residues. Germline V gene sequence: CDR1 MGHDK, CDR2 SYGVNS. V lost 4 bases and J lost 6; bases outside the gene matches: 8. The CDR3 nucleotides read TGTGCCAGCAGTGCCAACAGGGGGTTAGGTCAGCCCCAGCATTTT. Its translation: CASSANRGLGQPQHF. The full variable domain, its missing parts supplied by reference TRBV25-1 and TRBJ1-5, is EADIYQTPRYLVIGTGKKITLECSQTMGHDKMYWYQQDPGMELHLIHYSYGVNSTEKGDLSSESTVSRIRTEHFPLTLESARPSHTSQYLCASSANRGLGQPQHFGDGTRLSIL.

V and J are TRBV19 and TRBJ2-1; 13 bases line up with TRBD2. The CDR3 sequence is 17 residues long. Unmatched junction bases numbered 11, after V lost 5 bases and J lost 7 bases. Germline loops: CDR1 LNHDA, CDR2 SQIVND (reference sequence). The CDR3 region is CASSATTSGGARNEQFF. CDR3 DNA: TGTGCCAGTAGTGCCACAACTAGCGGGGGGGCCCGGAATGAGCAGTTCTTC.

The V and J genes are TRBV6-6 and TRBJ1-2; 8 bases match TRBD1. V shed 6 bases, J shed 2 bases, and the junction held 5 bases outside the gene matches. This CDR3 comprises 14 residues. Germline V CDR1 and CDR2: MNHNY, SVGAGI (reference sequence). The CDR3, as DNA: TGTGCCAGCAGCCTTGGACAGGGAAACTATGGCTACACCTTC. Translation: CASSLGQGNYGYTF.

The chain carries TRBV7-3 and TRBJ2-3, with D possibly being TRBD1 (6 bases). CDR3 length: 15 amino acids. The germline V gene has CDR1 SGHTA and CDR2 FQGTGA. Trimming took 0 bases from V and 0 from J, leaving 7 bases between them. The CDR3 here is CASSLTGASTDTQYF. CDR3 DNA sequence: TGTGCCAGCAGCTTAACGGGGGCTAGCACAGATACGCAGTATTTT.

The chain links TRBV5-1 to TRBJ2-1; 8 bases match TRBD1. Germline assignment: CDR1 SGHRS and CDR2 YFSETQ. V was clipped by 4 bases and J by 4 bases; unmatched bases: 4. The CDR3 is 14 residues long. The CDR3 protein is CASSPGQEYNEQFF. The CDR3 nucleotides read TGCGCCAGCAGCCCGGGACAGGAATACAATGAGCAGTTCTTC.

This clone was picked up one time. The V and J genes are TRBV6-1 and TRBJ1-2; D unresolved. The germline V gene has CDR1 MNHNS and CDR2 SASEGT. This CDR3 has 14 residues. V gave up 3 bases and J gave up 8 bases, with 16 bases separating them. The CDR3 protein is CASSDRNPLFGYTF. CDR3 DNA: TGTGCCAGCAGTGACAGGAACCCCCTTTTCGGCTACACCTTC.

CDR3 bases: TGTGCCAGCAGCTTGGATCAATCTGAGCAGTTCTTC. Translation: CASSLDQSEQFF. This chain joins TRBV5-4 and TRBJ2-1; D is unclear. This CDR3 has 12 residues. Trimming took 0 bases from V and 9 from J, leaving 7 bases between them. From germline, CDR1 is SGHNT and CDR2 YYREEE (reference sequence).

The V and J genes are TRBV7-9 and TRBJ2-7, with 13 positions matching TRBD2. Trimming removed 1 base from V and 5 bases from J; junction bases left unmatched: 8. CDR1 and CDR2 (germline): SEHNR, FQNEAQ (reference sequence). This CDR3 is built from 17 residues. The CDR3 nucleotides read TGTGCCAGCAGCTTAGGGGGAACTAGCGGGGGGGCCCACGAGCAGTACTTC. Translation gives CASSLGGTSGGAHEQYF.

This clone was counted a few times. The chain employs TRBV4-2 and TRBJ2-4, with 8 nucleotides matching TRBD2. Germline V lookup: CDR1 LGHNA, CDR2 YNFKEQ. The CDR3 loop spans 16 amino acids. The J segment lost 9 bases and the V segment lost 4 bases, leaving 14 bases of the junction unmatched. Written as DNA, the CDR3 is TGTGCCAGCAGCCCGTTAAAGGGGCTAGCGGGCGGCATTCAGTACTTC. Amino acids: CASSPLKGLAGGIQYF.